This T cell receptor (beta chain) was found in a study of regulatory T cells in long-lasting Graves disease. This clonotype has only a few counts. Its antigen is unknown. Regarding the study as a whole: The researchers studied only peripheral blood, not thyroid tissue.

Investigators prepared the TCR beta libraries by applying iRepertoire HTBI primers and Arm-PCR of CDR3 regions. TCRdb processed the multiplex PCR reads anew with MiXCR; each CDR3 protein has one entry. The repertoire holds hundreds of thousands of distinct CDR3 sequences, 30% seen once, with around 40% in the top ten. This sample's time point: persistent/refractory GD, antithyroid drugs over 5 years with positive TRAb. Researchers made the TCR library from RNA that was extracted from PBMCs. The patient group derived from an endocrinology department in Xi'an, China. The starting material was peripheral blood mononuclear cells (PBMCs), obtained when the disease was refractory, from a patient treated with antithyroid drugs. This sequence originates from a female donor with Graves disease.

CDR3 protein: CASSNTGGAGPGELFF. CDR3 DNA: TGTGCCAGCAGCAACACTGGGGGCGCGGGTCCCGGGGAGCTGTTTTTT. The chain combines TRBV7-6 with TRBJ2-2, with D tentatively TRBD1 (6 bases). Germline assignment: CDR1 SGHVS and CDR2 FNYEAQ. This CDR3 has 16 residues. V was trimmed by 5 bases and J by 6 bases, leaving 19 bases between them.